This T cell receptor beta chain was identified during a study of blood T cell repertoires in COVID-19. Background on the study: T cells, B-cell-depleted T cells, or PBMCs provided the cDNA or gDNA that served as material.

In its sample, this clone was seen once. Ages ranged from about 18 to 90 years, with residence in approximately 25 US areas. Data came from immunoSEQ multiplex PCR; TCRdb stores just in-frame clones and leaves some out. The data show about 240,000 clones, approximately 86% seen once. The specimen was PBMCs or T cells enriched from blood (not recorded which). The clonotype was recovered from a woman aged 25 to 45 with acute COVID-19.

CDR3 nucleotides: TGTGCCAGCAGTCCCCCCAAGCGGGGGGGCAATGAGCAGTTCTTC. Encoded protein: CASSPPKRGGNEQFF. The chain joins TRBV6-5 to TRBJ2-1; 10 bases match TRBD2. The CDR3 is 15 amino acids. V trimming: 5 bases; J trimming: 6 bases; junction bases outside the gene matches: 7. In germline, CDR1 is MNHEY, CDR2 SVGAGI.